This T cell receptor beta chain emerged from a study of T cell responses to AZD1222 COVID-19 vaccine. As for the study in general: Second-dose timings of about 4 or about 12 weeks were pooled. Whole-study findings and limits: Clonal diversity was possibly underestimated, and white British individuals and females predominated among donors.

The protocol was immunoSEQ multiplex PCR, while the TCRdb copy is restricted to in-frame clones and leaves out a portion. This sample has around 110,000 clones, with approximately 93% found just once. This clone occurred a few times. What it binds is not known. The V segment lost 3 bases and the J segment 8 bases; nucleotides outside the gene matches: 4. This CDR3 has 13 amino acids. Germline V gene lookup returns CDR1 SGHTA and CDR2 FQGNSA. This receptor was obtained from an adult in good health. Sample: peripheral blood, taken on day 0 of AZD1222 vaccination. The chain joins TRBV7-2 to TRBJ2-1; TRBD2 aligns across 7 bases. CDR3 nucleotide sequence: TGTGCCAGCAGCTTGGGGAGGGTCCATGAGCAGTTCTTC. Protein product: CASSLGRVHEQFF.